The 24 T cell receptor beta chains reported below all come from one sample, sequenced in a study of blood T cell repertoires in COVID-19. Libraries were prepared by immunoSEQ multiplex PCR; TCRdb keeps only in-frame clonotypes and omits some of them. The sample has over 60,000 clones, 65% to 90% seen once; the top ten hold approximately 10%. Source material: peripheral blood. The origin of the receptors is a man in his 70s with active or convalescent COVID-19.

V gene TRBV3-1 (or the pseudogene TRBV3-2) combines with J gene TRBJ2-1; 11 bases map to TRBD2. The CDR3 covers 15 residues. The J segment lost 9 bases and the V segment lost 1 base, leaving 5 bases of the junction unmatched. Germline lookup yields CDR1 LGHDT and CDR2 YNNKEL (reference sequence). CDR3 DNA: TGTGCCAGCAGCCAAGGTTCTAGCGGGAGGATTGAGCAGTTCTTC. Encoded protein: CASSQGSSGRIEQFF.

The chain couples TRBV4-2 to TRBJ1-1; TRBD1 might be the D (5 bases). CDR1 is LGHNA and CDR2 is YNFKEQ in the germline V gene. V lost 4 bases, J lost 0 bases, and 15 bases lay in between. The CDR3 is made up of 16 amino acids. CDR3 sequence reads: CASSPPGGPLNTEAFF. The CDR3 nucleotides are TGTGCCAGCAGCCCGCCGGGGGGACCTTTGAACACTGAAGCTTTCTTT.

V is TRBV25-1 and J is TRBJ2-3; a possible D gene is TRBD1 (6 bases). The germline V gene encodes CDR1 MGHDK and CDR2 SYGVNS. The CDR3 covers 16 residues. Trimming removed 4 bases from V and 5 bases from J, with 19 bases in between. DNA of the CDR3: TGTGCCAGCAGTGGTTCTGCCCTGGGGGCAGTAGATACGCAGTATTTT. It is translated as CASSGSALGAVDTQYF.

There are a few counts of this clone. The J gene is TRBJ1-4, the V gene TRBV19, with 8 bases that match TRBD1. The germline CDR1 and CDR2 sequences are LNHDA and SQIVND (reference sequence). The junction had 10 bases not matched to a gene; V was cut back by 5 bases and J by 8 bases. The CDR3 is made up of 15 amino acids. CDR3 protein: CASSPIGQGEEKLFF. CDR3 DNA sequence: TGTGCCAGTAGTCCTATCGGACAGGGTGAGGAAAAACTGTTTTTT.

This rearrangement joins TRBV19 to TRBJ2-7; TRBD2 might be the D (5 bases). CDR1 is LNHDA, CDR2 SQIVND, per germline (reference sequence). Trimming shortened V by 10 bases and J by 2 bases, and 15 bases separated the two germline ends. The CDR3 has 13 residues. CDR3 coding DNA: TGTGCCAACGGACTCAAGCCTCCCTACGAGCAGTACTTC. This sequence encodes CANGLKPPYEQYF.

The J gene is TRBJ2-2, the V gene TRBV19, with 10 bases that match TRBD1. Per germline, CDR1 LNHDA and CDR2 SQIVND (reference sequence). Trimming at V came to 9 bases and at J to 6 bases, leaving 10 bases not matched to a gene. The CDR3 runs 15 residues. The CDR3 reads CASHRTGGFAGELFF. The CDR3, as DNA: TGTGCCAGCCACCGGACAGGGGGGTTCGCCGGGGAGCTGTTTTTT. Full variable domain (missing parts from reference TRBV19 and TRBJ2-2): DGGITQSPKYLFRKEGQNVTLSCEQNLNHDAMYWYRQDPGQGLRLIYYSQIVNDFQKGDIAEGYSVSREKKESFPLTVTSAQKNPTAFYLCASHRTGGFAGELFFGEGSRLTVL.

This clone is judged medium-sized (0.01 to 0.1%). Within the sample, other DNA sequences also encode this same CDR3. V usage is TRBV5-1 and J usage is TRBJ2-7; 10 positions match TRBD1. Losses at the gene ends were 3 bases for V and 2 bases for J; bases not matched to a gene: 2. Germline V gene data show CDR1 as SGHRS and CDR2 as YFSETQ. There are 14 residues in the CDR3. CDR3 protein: CASSSGQGTYEQYF. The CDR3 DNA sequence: TGCGCCAGCAGCTCGGGACAGGGGACCTACGAGCAGTACTTC.

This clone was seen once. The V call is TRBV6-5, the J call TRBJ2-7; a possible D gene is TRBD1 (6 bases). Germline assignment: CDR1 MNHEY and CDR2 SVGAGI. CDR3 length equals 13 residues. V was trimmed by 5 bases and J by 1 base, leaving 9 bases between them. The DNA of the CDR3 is TGTGCCAGCAGTAGGACAGATTCCTACGAGCAGTACTTC. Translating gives CASSRTDSYEQYF.

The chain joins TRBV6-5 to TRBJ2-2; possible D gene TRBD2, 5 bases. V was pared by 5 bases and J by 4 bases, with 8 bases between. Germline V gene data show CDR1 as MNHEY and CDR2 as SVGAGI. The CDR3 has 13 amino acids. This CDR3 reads CASSTRITGELFF. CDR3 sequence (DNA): TGTGCCAGCAGTACTAGGATCACCGGGGAGCTGTTTTTT.

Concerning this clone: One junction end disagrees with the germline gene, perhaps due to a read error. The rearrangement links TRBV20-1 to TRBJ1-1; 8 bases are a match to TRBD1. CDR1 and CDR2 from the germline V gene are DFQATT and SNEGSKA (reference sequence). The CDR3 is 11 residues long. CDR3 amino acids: CSARGGTGGLF. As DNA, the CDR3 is TGCAGTGCTAGAGGGGGGACAGGAGGCCTCTTT.

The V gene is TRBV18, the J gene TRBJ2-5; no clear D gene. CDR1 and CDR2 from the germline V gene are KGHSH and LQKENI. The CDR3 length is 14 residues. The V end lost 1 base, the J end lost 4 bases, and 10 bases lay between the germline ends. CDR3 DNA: TGTGCCAGCTCACCACAGCGACTGCGAGAGACCCAGTACTTC. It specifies CASSPQRLRETQYF.

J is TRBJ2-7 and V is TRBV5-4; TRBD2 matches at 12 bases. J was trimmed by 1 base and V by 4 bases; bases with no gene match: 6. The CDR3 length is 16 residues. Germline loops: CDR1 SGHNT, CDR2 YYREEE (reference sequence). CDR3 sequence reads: CASSDLAGGPSYEQYF. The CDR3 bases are TGTGCCAGCAGCGACCTAGCGGGAGGGCCTTCCTACGAGCAGTACTTC.

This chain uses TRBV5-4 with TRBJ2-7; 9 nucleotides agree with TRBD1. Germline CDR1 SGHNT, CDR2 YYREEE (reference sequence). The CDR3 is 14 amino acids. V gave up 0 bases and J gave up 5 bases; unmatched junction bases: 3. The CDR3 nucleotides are TGTGCCAGCAGCTTGGGACAGGGGGTCCACGAGCAGTACTTC. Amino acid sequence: CASSLGQGVHEQYF. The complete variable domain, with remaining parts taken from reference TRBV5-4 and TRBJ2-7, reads ETGVTQSPTHLIKTRGQQVTLRCSSQSGHNTVSWYQQALGQGPQFIFQYYREEENGRGNFPPRFSGLQFPNYSSELNVNALELDDSALYLCASSLGQGVHEQYFGPGTRLTVT.

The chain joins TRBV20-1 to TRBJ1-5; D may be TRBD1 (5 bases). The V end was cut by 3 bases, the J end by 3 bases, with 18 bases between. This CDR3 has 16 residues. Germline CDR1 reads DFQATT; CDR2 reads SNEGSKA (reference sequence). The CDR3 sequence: CSASLRGQIPNQPQHF. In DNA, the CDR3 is TGCAGTGCTAGTCTGCGTGGACAAATCCCCAATCAGCCCCAGCATTTT.

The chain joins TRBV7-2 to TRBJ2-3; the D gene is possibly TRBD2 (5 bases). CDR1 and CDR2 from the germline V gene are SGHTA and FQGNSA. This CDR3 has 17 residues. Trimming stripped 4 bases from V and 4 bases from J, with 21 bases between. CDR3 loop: CASSWESPGSGPDTQYF. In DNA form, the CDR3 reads TGTGCCAGCAGCTGGGAGAGTCCGGGGTCCGGCCCAGATACGCAGTATTTT.

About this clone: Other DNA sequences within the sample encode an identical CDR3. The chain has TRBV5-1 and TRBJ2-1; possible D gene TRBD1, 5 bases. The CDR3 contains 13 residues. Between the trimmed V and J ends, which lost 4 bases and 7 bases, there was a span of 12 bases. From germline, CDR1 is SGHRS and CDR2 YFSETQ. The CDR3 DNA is TGCGCCAGCAGCCCCCAAGGGGATAATGAGCAGTTCTTC. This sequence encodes CASSPQGDNEQFF.

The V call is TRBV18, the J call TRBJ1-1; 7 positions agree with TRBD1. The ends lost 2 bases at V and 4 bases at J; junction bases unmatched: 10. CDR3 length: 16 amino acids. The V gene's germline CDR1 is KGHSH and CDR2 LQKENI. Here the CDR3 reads CASSPVPGQWSTEAFF. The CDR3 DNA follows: TGTGCCAGCTCACCAGTCCCGGGACAGTGGAGCACTGAAGCTTTCTTT.

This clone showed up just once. CDR3 in DNA: TGTGCCAGCAGCCAAAGTAGTGGGACCCTCGGGGGTGATGTAAAGTACTTC. Protein: CASSQSSGTLGGDVKYF. The chain links TRBV3-1 (or the pseudogene TRBV3-2) to TRBJ2-7; weak D call: TRBD2 (6 bases). Germline V CDR1 and CDR2: LGHDT, YNNKEL (reference sequence). Deletions cut 2 bases from V and 11 bases from J, with 28 bases between. The CDR3 runs 17 residues.

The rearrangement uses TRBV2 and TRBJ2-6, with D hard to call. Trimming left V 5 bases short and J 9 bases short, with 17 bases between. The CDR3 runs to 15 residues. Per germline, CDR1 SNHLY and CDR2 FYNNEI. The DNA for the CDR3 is TGTGCCAGCAGTACCGATACAAAGTCGGGCAACGTCCTGACTTTC. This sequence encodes CASSTDTKSGNVLTF.

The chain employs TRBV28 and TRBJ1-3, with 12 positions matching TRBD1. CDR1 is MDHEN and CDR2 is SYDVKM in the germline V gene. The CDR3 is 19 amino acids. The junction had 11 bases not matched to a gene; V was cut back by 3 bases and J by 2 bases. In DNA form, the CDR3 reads TGTGCCAGCAGTTTCGCCGGGACAGGGGGCGTTAAGGCTGGAAACACCATATATTTT. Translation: CASSFAGTGGVKAGNTIYF. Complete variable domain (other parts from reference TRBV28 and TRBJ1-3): DVKVTQSSRYLVKRTGEKVFLECVQDMDHENMFWYRQDPGLGLRLIYFSYDVKMKEKGDIPEGYSVSREKKERFSLILESASTNQTSMYLCASSFAGTGGVKAGNTIYFGEGSWLTVV.

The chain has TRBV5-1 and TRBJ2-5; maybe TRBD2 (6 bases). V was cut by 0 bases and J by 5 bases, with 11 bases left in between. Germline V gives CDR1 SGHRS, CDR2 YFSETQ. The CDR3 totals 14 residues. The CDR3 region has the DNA TGCGCCAGCAGCTTGGGGCTAGCGCAGGAGACCCAGTACTTC. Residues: CASSLGLAQETQYF.

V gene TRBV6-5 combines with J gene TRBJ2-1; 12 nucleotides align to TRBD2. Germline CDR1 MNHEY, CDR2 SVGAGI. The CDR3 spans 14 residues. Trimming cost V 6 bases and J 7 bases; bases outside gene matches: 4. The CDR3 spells CASRTSGRSNEQFF. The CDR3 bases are TGTGCCAGCAGGACTAGCGGGAGATCAAATGAGCAGTTCTTC.

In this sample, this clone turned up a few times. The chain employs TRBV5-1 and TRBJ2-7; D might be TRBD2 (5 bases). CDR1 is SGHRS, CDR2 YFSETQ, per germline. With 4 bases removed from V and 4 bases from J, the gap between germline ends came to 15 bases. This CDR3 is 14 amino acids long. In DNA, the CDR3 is TGCGCCAGCAGCCTGGAGGTGGTCGGGTACGAGCAGTACTTC. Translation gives CASSLEVVGYEQYF.

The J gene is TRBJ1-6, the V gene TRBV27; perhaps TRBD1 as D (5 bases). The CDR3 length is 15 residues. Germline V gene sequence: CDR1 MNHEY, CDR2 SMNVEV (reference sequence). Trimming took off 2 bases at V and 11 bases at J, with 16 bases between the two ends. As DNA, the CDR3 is TGTGCCAGCAGTTTAGTGGACACCGGGCTTCCACCCCTCCACTTT. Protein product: CASSLVDTGLPPLHF.